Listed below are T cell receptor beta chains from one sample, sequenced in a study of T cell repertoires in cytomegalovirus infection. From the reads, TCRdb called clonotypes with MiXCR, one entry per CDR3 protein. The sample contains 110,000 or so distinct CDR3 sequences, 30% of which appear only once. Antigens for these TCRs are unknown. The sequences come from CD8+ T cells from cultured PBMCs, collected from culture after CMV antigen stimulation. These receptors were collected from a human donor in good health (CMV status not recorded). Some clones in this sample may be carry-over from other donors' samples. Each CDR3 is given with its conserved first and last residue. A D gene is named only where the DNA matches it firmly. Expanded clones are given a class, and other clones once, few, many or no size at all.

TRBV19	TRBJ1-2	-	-	TGTGCCAGTAGTATCCTTCGCGGGGAGAGGAGAGGCTACACCTTC	CASSILRGERRGYTF
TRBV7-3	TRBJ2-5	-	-	TGTGCCAGCAGCTCAGAATATGGACAGACCTCGGAGGAGACCCAGTACTTC	CASSSEYGQTSEETQYF
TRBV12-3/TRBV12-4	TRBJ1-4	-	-	TGTGCCAGCAGTTTAGGCAGTAGCGAAAAACTGTTTTTT	CASSLGSSEKLFF
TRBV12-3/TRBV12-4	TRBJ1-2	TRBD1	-	TGTGCCAGCAGTTCACGGACCGGGACAGGGGGACCGGATGGCTACACCTTC	CASSSRTGTGGPDGYTF
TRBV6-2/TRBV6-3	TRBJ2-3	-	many	TGTGCCAGCAGCTATGGTCCTAGCACAGATACGCAGTATTTT	CASSYGPSTDTQYF
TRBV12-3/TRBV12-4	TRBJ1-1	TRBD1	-	TGTGCCAGCAGTCCTCACAGGGGCCTCACCTATGAAGCTTTCTTT	CASSPHRGLTYEAFF
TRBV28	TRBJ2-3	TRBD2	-	TGTGCCAGCAGTTTACCTAGCGGGGAGGTTCAAGCTAGCACAGATACGCAGTATTTT	CASSLPSGEVQASTDTQYF
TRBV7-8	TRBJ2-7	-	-	TGTGCCAGCACCTCCTCAGGGAGACCTTCCTACGAGCAGTACTTC	CASTSSGRPSYEQYF
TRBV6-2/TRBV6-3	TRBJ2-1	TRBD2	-	TGTGCCAGCAGTTACTCGAGACTAGCGGGGGGGCGTGAGCAGTTCTTC	CASSYSRLAGGREQFF
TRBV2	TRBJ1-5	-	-	TGTGCCAGCAGTGGGGATAAAGGGGGCAATCAGCCCCAGCATTTT	CASSGDKGGNQPQHF
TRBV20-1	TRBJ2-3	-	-	TGCAGTGCTAGAGATCTAACAGGCAGCGGCGGGTCTACGCAGTATTTT	CSARDLTGSGGSTQYF
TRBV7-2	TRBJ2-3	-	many	TGTGCCAGCAGCATGACAGGAGCTAGCACAGATACGCAGTATTTT	CASSMTGASTDTQYF
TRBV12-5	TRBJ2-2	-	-	TGTGCTAGTGGTTCGTCGCAGGTCCATACCGGGGAGCTGTTTTTT	CASGSSQVHTGELFF
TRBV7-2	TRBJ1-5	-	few	TGTGCCAGCAGCCCCGACCGGAGGGAAAGCAATCAGCCCCAGCATTTT	CASSPDRRESNQPQHF
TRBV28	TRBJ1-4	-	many	TGTGCCAGCAGTTTGGGGAGGGGCGGGCGGCGAACAACTAATGAAAAACTGTTTTTT	CASSLGRGGRRTTNEKLFF
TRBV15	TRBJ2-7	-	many	TGTGCCACCAGCAGAGGAGGAGTCTACGAGCAGTACTTC	CATSRGGVYEQYF
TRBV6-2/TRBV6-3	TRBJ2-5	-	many	TGTGCCAGCAGTGACTCCGGGATTCAAGAGACCCAGTACTTC	CASSDSGIQETQYF
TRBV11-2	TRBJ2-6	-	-	TGTGCCAGCAGCTTAGTAGCGTACGGGACCGCACCGTCTGGGGCCAACGTCCTGACTTTC	CASSLVAYGTAPSGANVLTF
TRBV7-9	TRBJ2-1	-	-	TGTGCCAGCAGCTTAGATTACGGCATCCCTTGGAATGAGCAGTTCTTC	CASSLDYGIPWNEQFF
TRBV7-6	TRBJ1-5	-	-	TGTGCCAGCAGCCCCGGTGGACAGCCCAATCAGCCCCAGCATTTT	CASSPGGQPNQPQHF
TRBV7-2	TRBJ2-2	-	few	TGTGCCAGCAGCACTATTGTGAGAAGAGTACCGAACACCGGGGAGCTGTTTTTT	CASSTIVRRVPNTGELFF
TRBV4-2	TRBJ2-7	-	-	TGTGCCAGCAGCCAAGAGGTAGACATTACCTACGAGCAGTACTTC	CASSQEVDITYEQYF
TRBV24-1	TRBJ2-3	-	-	TGTGCCACCAGTCCAGGGGATTCAGATACGCAGTATTTT	CATSPGDSDTQYF
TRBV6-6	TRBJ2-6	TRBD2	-	TGTGCCAGCAGTCCACTAGCGGGGGGCTCTGGGGCCAACGTCCTGACTTTC	CASSPLAGGSGANVLTF
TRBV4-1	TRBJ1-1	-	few	TGCGCCAGCAGCCAAGATATACAGGGAGGCACTGAAGCTTTCTTT	CASSQDIQGGTEAFF
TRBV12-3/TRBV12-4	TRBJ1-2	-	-	TGTGCCAGCAGTGCTGGGTCTATCTATGGCTACACCTTC	CASSAGSIYGYTF
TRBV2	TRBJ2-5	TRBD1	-	TGTGCCAGCAGTGCCCGACAGGGTTGGGAGACCCAGTACTTC	CASSARQGWETQYF
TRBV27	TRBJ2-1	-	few	TGTGCCAGCAAGAGCGGCAATCCTAACAATGAGCAGTTCTTC	CASKSGNPNNEQFF
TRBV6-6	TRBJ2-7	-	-	TGTGCCAGCACCGACGGCAGGCCTGGATTCGACTTC	CASTDGRPGFDF
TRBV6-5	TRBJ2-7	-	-	TGTGCCAGCAGTTACTCGAGCTACGAGCAGTACTTC	CASSYSSYEQYF
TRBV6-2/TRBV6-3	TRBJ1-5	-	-	TGTGCCAGCAGTTTGGCGGGTCAGCCCCAGCATTTT	CASSLAGQPQHF
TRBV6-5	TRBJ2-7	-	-	TGTGCCAGCAGTTACTCGCACGAGCAGTACTTC	CASSYSHEQYF
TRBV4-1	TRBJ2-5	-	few	TGCGCCAGCAGCCAAGTCTTAGCGGAGGAGACCCAGTACTTC	CASSQVLAEETQYF
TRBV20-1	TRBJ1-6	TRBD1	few	TGCAGTGCTAGGCCATTGACAGGGGGATTAAATTCACCCCTCCACTTT	CSARPLTGGLNSPLHF
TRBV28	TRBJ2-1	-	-	TGTGCCAGCTTTACAGGGTTGAATGAGCAGTTCTTC	CASFTGLNEQFF
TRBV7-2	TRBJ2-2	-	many	TGTGCCAGCAGCTTAGTCCCGTTCGCGAACACCGGGGAGCTGTTTTTT	CASSLVPFANTGELFF
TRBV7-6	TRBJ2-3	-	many	TGTGCCAGCAGCTTAGAGCCCCGGGGCACAGATACGCAGTATTTT	CASSLEPRGTDTQYF
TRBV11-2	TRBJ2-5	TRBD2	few	TGTGCCAGCAGCTCGGGTCGTGGGCTAGCGGGGGGCCAAGAGACCCAGTACTTC	CASSSGRGLAGGQETQYF
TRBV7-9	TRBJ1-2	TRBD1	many	TGTGCCAGCAGCTTAGCGGGTGATGGGCCGGGACAGGGTTATGGCTACACCTTC	CASSLAGDGPGQGYGYTF
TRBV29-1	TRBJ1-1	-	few	TGCAGCGTTGTGGTGGACACTGAAGCTTTCTTT	CSVVVDTEAFF
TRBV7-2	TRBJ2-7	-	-	TGTGCCAGCAGCTTTCCCGGGTACGAGCAGTACTTC	CASSFPGYEQYF
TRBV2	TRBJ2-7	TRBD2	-	TGTGCCAGCAGTGAGGGGTTACTAGCGGGGAGCTCCTACGAGCAGTACTTC	CASSEGLLAGSSYEQYF
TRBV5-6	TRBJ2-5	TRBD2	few	TGTGCCAGCAGCTTGGGGCTTAGCGGGTCTCAAGAGACCCAGTACTTC	CASSLGLSGSQETQYF
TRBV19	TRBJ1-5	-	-	TGTGCCAGTCTTGGAAACATGACAGCGAGCAATCAGCCCCAGCATTTT	CASLGNMTASNQPQHF
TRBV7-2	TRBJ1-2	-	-	TGTGCCGGTGGGGGGAGAAATGGCTACACCTTC	CAGGGRNGYTF
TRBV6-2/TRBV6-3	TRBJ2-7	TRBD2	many	TGTGCCAGCAGTTCCTGGACTAGCGGGGGGCCTAAAGCCTACGAGCAGTACTTC	CASSSWTSGGPKAYEQYF
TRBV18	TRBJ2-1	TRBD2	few	TGTGCCAGCTCAGGGACGGGGGGTTCCTACAATGAGCAGTTCTTC	CASSGTGGSYNEQFF
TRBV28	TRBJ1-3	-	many	TGTGCCAGCAGCCTGGGGGGGCTCGGAAACACCATATATTTT	CASSLGGLGNTIYF
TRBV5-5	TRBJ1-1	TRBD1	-	TGTGCCAGCAGCTTGGACACAGGGGACACTGAAGCTTTCTTT	CASSLDTGDTEAFF
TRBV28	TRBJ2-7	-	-	TGTGCCAGCGACGACGGATACGAGCAGTACTTC	CASDDGYEQYF
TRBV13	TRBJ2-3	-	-	TGTGCCAGCAGCTCGAGACTAGGGGGCACAGATACGCAGTATTTT	CASSSRLGGTDTQYF
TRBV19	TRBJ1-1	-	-	TGTGCCAGTAGAACCGGGACCGCGCGCTCATTT	CASRTGTARSF
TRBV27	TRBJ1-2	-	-	TGTGCCAGCAGTTTAAGGTTGGGCTATGGCTACACCTTC	CASSLRLGYGYTF
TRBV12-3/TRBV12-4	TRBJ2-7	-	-	TGTGCCAGCAGTTTATGGGAAAACTACGAGCAGTACTTC	CASSLWENYEQYF
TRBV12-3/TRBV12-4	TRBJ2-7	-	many	TGTGCCAGCAGAAAGGGCGGAAGCTCCTACGAGCAGTACTTC	CASRKGGSSYEQYF
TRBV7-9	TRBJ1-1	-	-	TGTGCCAGCAGTCAAAGGTACGCTGAAGCTTTCTTT	CASSQRYAEAFF
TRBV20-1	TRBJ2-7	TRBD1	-	TGCAGTGCTAGAGGGGACAGGGACTACGAGCAGTACTTC	CSARGDRDYEQYF
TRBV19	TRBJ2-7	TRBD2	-	TGTGCCAGTAGCCCCGGGACTAGCGGGTACGAGCAGTACTTC	CASSPGTSGYEQYF
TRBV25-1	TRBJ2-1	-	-	TGTGCCAGCAGTCTATGGGGAGGATACAATGAGCAGTTCTTC	CASSLWGGYNEQFF
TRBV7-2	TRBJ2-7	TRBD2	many	TGTGCCAGCAGCTCGCTGGGAGGGACTAGCGGATCCTACGAGCAGTACTTC	CASSSLGGTSGSYEQYF